The next 10 T cell receptor beta chains were all read from a single sample in a study of cytomegalovirus exposure and HLA in healthy donors. Measured with immunoSEQ multiplex PCR; TCRdb has only the in-frame clones, and not every one. The table lists about 200,000 clones, roughly 88% of them singletons, with 2.9% in the top ten. Sequenced sample: PBMCs. The receptors derive from a woman between 18 and 29 years old in good health and CMV-seronegative.

This clone has just one count. The chain couples TRBV4-1 to TRBJ2-7; 7 nucleotides match TRBD2. The V and J ends lost 0 bases and 1 base, in that order; junction bases with no gene match: 9. Germline CDR1 and CDR2: MGHRA and YSYEKL. The CDR3 contains 17 residues. The CDR3 sequence: CASSQDLGGSDSYEQYF. CDR3 DNA: TGCGCCAGCAGCCAAGATTTGGGCGGGAGTGATTCCTACGAGCAGTACTTC.

V gene TRBV7-2 combines with J gene TRBJ2-7; D may be TRBD1 (7 bases). Trimming removed 2 bases at V and 5 bases at J, with 25 bases between. This CDR3 contains 18 residues. Germline assignment: CDR1 SGHTA and CDR2 FQGNSA. CDR3 coding DNA: TGTGCCAGCAGCTTATCCCTACCCTTGACAGGGAGGTTACACGAGCAGTACTTC. Protein sequence: CASSLSLPLTGRLHEQYF.

V and J are TRBV5-5 and TRBJ2-7, with 10 bases identical to TRBD2. Germline-derived CDR1 and CDR2 are SGHKS and YYEKEE (reference sequence). The CDR3 has 17 residues. V shed 3 bases, J shed 3 bases, and the junction held 12 bases outside the gene matches. CDR3 loop: CASSYLAGGPPFYEQYF. DNA of the CDR3: TGTGCCAGCAGCTATTTAGCGGGAGGCCCACCCTTCTACGAGCAGTACTTC.

The chain joins TRBV18 to TRBJ2-2, with no clear D. The CDR3 totals 12 residues. V was cut by 6 bases and J by 5 bases, with 7 bases left in between. Germline V gives CDR1 KGHSH, CDR2 LQKENI. CDR3 DNA: TGTGCCAGCTCGTATAGAACCGGGGAGCTGTTTTTT. Its translation is CASSYRTGELFF.

The chain carries TRBV27 and TRBJ2-7; 11 bases line up with TRBD1. With V trimmed by 1 base and J by 3 bases, 2 bases remained unmatched. This CDR3 region has 15 residues. Looked up from germline, CDR1 is MNHEY and CDR2 is SMNVEV (reference sequence). The CDR3 here is CASSLWGTGGYEQYF. CDR3 nucleotides: TGTGCCAGCAGTTTATGGGGGACAGGGGGCTACGAGCAGTACTTC.

This clone occurred once. The chain carries TRBV6-6 and TRBJ2-1, with TRBD2 matching 12 bases. The V gene end was trimmed by 5 bases and the J gene end by 3 bases; junction bases not matched to a gene: 2. CDR3 size: 15 residues. The germline V gene encodes CDR1 MNHNY and CDR2 SVGAGI (reference sequence). The CDR3 region is CASSAGLAGYNEQFF. CDR3 coding DNA: TGTGCCAGCAGTGCGGGACTAGCGGGCTACAATGAGCAGTTCTTC.

The genes are TRBV5-1 and TRBJ1-1, with 7 bases that match TRBD1. The CDR3 extends over 15 amino acids. Germline loops: CDR1 SGHRS, CDR2 YFSETQ. The junction had 9 bases not matched to a gene; V was cut back by 4 bases and J by 3 bases. CDR3: CASSAPDRADTEAFF. In DNA form, the CDR3 reads TGCGCCAGCAGCGCACCCGACAGGGCGGACACTGAAGCTTTCTTT.

This chain joins TRBV10-3 and TRBJ1-1, with D unresolved. Per germline, CDR1 ENHRY and CDR2 SYGVKD. Trimming took 10 bases from V and 3 from J, leaving 15 bases between them. The CDR3 has 13 residues. The CDR3 loop is CATSYKADTEAFF. CDR3 in DNA: TGTGCCACCTCTTACAAGGCGGACACTGAAGCTTTCTTT.

V usage is TRBV6-6 and J usage is TRBJ1-5; TRBD1 agrees at 11 bases. The CDR3 has 16 amino acids. J was trimmed by 2 bases and V by 5 bases; bases with no gene match: 5. Per the germline V gene, CDR1 is MNHNY and CDR2 is SVGAGI (reference sequence). Here the CDR3 DNA reads TGTGCCAGCAGTAGGACAGGGGGCGCGGGCAATCAGCCCCAGCATTTT. This translates into CASSRTGGAGNQPQHF.

The V call is TRBV4-2, the J call TRBJ2-1; 11 bases agree with TRBD2. The CDR3 extends over 15 amino acids. Germline CDR1 is LGHNA and CDR2 is YNFKEQ. J lost 4 bases, V lost 4 bases, and 3 bases had no gene match. CDR3 sequence: CASSPGTSGYNEQFF. CDR3 coding DNA: TGTGCCAGCAGCCCCGGGACTAGCGGTTACAATGAGCAGTTCTTC.